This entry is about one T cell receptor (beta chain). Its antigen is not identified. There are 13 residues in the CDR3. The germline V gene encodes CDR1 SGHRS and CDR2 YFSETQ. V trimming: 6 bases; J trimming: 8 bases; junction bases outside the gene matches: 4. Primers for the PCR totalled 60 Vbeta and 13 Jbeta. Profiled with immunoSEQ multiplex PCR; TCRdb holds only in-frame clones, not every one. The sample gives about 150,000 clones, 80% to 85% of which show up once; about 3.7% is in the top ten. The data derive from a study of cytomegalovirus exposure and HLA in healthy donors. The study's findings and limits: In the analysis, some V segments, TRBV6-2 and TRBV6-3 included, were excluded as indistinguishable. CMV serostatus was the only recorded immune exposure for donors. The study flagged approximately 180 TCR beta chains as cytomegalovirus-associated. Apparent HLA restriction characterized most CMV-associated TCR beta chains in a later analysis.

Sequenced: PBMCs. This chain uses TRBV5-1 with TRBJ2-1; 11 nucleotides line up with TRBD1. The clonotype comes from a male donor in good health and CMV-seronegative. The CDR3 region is CASKGQGVDEQFF. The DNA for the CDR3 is TGCGCCAGCAAGGGACAGGGGGTCGATGAGCAGTTCTTC.